Below, 16 T cell receptor beta chains from the same sample are listed, as sequenced in a study of cytomegalovirus exposure and HLA in healthy donors. PCR was performed using 60 Vbeta and 13 Jbeta primers. Data came from immunoSEQ multiplex PCR; TCRdb stores just in-frame clones and leaves some out. The data contain approximately 95,000 clones, 75% to 85% of them singletons. What was sequenced was PBMCs. All receptors come from a man between 18 and 35 years old in good health and CMV-seropositive.

This clone appeared a few times. This chain links TRBV9 with TRBJ1-6, with 7 bases lining up with TRBD1. J was trimmed by 10 bases and V by 2 bases; bases with no gene match: 6. Per the germline V gene, CDR1 is SGDLS and CDR2 is YYNGEE. The CDR3 totals 14 residues. CDR3: CASSVRQGDSPLHF. DNA for the CDR3: TGTGCCAGCAGCGTCCGACAGGGAGACTCACCCCTCCACTTT.

This clone showed up just a few times. The chain carries TRBV29-1 and TRBJ2-1, with TRBD1 as a possible D gene (5 bases). V was clipped by 2 bases and J by 5 bases, with 10 bases between them. This CDR3 comprises 13 residues. From germline, CDR1 is SQVTM and CDR2 ANQGSEA. The CDR3 nucleotides read TGCAGCGTTGAAAGGACAAAGAACAATGAGCAGTTCTTC. Amino acids: CSVERTKNNEQFF.

The chain recombines TRBV30 with TRBJ1-2; D is perhaps TRBD1 (5 bases). The CDR3 is 12 residues long. CDR1 is GTSNPN, CDR2 SVGIG, per germline (reference sequence). Between the trimmed V and J ends, which lost 0 bases and 10 bases, there was a span of 12 bases. Here the CDR3 reads CAWSVWGGDYTF. DNA of the CDR3: TGTGCCTGGAGTGTATGGGGGGGGGACTACACCTTC.

This clone has a handful of counts. The V call is TRBV4-1, the J call TRBJ1-1; perhaps TRBD1 as D (5 bases). Per germline, CDR1 MGHRA and CDR2 YSYEKL. V lost 2 bases to trimming and J lost 1 base, with 8 bases between them. This CDR3 has 14 residues. The CDR3 protein is CASSQYRGNTEAFF. CDR3 nucleotides: TGCGCCAGCAGCCAATATAGGGGGAACACTGAAGCTTTCTTT.

The V and J genes are TRBV19 and TRBJ1-1; D might be TRBD1 (5 bases). CDR3 length: 13 residues. Trimming stripped 2 bases from V and 7 bases from J, with 11 bases between. The V gene's germline CDR1 is LNHDA and CDR2 SQIVND (reference sequence). CDR3 sequence reads: CASSIRGPYEAFF. The CDR3 nucleotides read TGTGCCAGTAGTATAAGGGGCCCCTATGAAGCTTTCTTT.

The J gene is TRBJ1-2, the V gene TRBV7-9; tentative D call: TRBD1 (6 bases). Germline V gene sequence: CDR1 SEHNR, CDR2 FQNEAQ (reference sequence). The CDR3 spans 13 residues. V gave up 3 bases and J gave up 5 bases, with 10 bases separating them. The CDR3 DNA follows: TGTGCCAGCAGCTTGGAAAGGGGGTATGGCTACACCTTC. Its translation is CASSLERGYGYTF.

The chain is built from TRBV28 and TRBJ1-5, with D perhaps TRBD1 (6 bases). V dropped 8 bases and J dropped 8 bases, with 16 bases sitting between them. CDR1 is MDHEN and CDR2 is SYDVKM in the germline V gene. The CDR3 is 13 residues long. The CDR3 DNA follows: TGTGCCAGCCGGCAGGGGCAGATAAAGCCCCAGCATTTT. This sequence encodes CASRQGQIKPQHF.

The J gene is TRBJ2-3, the V gene TRBV6-1; 7 bases fit TRBD2. The CDR3 covers 15 residues. Germline loops: CDR1 MNHNS, CDR2 SASEGT. V gave up 1 base and J gave up 2 bases; unmatched junction bases: 3. In DNA, the CDR3 is TGTGCCAGCAGTGAAGACGGGAGGCCCACAGATACGCAGTATTTT. Translation gives CASSEDGRPTDTQYF.

The V call is TRBV5-1, the J call TRBJ1-1, with 9 bases aligning to TRBD1. The germline V gene has CDR1 SGHRS and CDR2 YFSETQ. The V gene end was trimmed by 6 bases and the J gene end by 1 base; junction bases not matched to a gene: 7. The CDR3 contains 15 residues. For the CDR3, the DNA is TGCGCCAGCACCTCCGTGGGACAGGGGAACACTGAAGCTTTCTTT. Its protein product is CASTSVGQGNTEAFF. Drawing the rest from reference TRBV5-1 and TRBJ1-1, the complete variable domain is KAGVTQTPRYLIKTRGQQVTLSCSPISGHRSVSWYQQTPGQGLQFLFEYFSETQRNKGNFPGRFSGRQFSNSRSEMNVSTLELGDSALYLCASTSVGQGNTEAFFGQGTRLTVV.

For this clone: Additional DNA sequences in this sample encode the identical CDR3. This chain connects TRBV7-2 to TRBJ1-5; D may be TRBD1 (5 bases). Trimming stripped 1 base from V and 3 bases from J, with 10 bases between. The CDR3 is made up of 15 amino acids. CDR1 is SGHTA, CDR2 FQGNSA, per germline. The DNA for the CDR3 is TGTGCCAGCAGCTTAGTGGCGGGACCCAATCAGCCCCAGCATTTT. This translates into CASSLVAGPNQPQHF. Full variable domain (missing parts from reference TRBV7-2 and TRBJ1-5): GAGVSQSPSNKVTEKGKDVELRCDPISGHTALYWYRQSLGQGLEFLIYFQGNSAPDKSGLPSDRFSAERTGGSVSTLTIQRTQQEDSAVYLCASSLVAGPNQPQHFGDGTRLSIL.

As to this clone: The junction departs from the called germline gene at one end, perhaps through a read error. The genes are TRBV7-9 and TRBJ2-7; D is uncertain. The CDR3 is 12 residues long. CDR1 and CDR2 from the germline V gene are SEHNR and FQNEAQ (reference sequence). The CDR3 DNA sequence: TGTGCCAGCGGGCCTGGCTCCAACGAGCAGTACTTC. It codes for CASGPGSNEQYF.

CDR3 sequence reads: CAWSVILGNTIYF. CDR3 coding DNA: TGTGCCTGGAGTGTAATCTTGGGAAACACCATATATTTT. The genes are TRBV30 and TRBJ1-3; D unclear. The V end lost 0 bases, the J end lost 4 bases, and 7 bases lay between the germline ends. Germline V CDR1 and CDR2: GTSNPN, SVGIG (reference sequence). There are 13 residues in the CDR3.

This clone is a singleton in its sample. The chain carries TRBV6-5 and TRBJ1-2; no definite D call. There are 12 residues in the CDR3. Trimming removed 10 bases at V and 4 bases at J, with 13 bases between. Germline CDR1 is MNHEY and CDR2 is SVGAGI. Here the CDR3 reads CATGGGFYGYTF. The CDR3 DNA sequence: TGTGCCACCGGAGGCGGGTTCTATGGCTACACCTTC.

This chain links TRBV4-1 with TRBJ1-1, with D tentatively TRBD1 (5 bases). The CDR3 sequence is 16 residues long. Trimming took 1 base from V and 4 from J, leaving 16 bases between them. The germline CDR1 and CDR2 sequences are MGHRA and YSYEKL. Written as DNA, the CDR3 is TGCGCCAGCAGCCAAGGGGTGGCAGGGTCTATCACTGAAGCTTTCTTT. Amino acids: CASSQGVAGSITEAFF.

In its sample, this clone was seen once. J is TRBJ2-7 and V is TRBV2; 11 nucleotides align to TRBD1. J lost 6 bases, V lost 4 bases, and 8 bases had no gene match. The CDR3 covers 15 residues. The germline gives CDR1 SNHLY, CDR2 FYNNEI. DNA of the CDR3: TGTGCCAGCAGTGGGCAATTAGGGACAGGGGGCGAGCAGTACTTC. It translates to CASSGQLGTGGEQYF. Drawing the rest from reference TRBV2 and TRBJ2-7, the complete variable domain is EPEVTQTPSHQVTQMGQEVILRCVPISNHLYFYWYRQILGQKVEFLVSFYNNEISEKSEIFDDQFSVERPDGSNFTLKIRSTKLEDSAMYFCASSGQLGTGGEQYFGPGTRLTVT.

The chain carries TRBV28 and TRBJ1-2, with D possibly being TRBD1 (5 bases). Germline lookup yields CDR1 MDHEN and CDR2 SYDVKM. Deletions cut 4 bases from V and 4 bases from J, with 22 bases between. CDR3 length: 17 residues. For the CDR3, the DNA is TGTGCCAGCAGTTCGGGCGACGTCCAGGGAAGTGGCTATGGCTACACCTTC. It encodes CASSSGDVQGSGYGYTF.